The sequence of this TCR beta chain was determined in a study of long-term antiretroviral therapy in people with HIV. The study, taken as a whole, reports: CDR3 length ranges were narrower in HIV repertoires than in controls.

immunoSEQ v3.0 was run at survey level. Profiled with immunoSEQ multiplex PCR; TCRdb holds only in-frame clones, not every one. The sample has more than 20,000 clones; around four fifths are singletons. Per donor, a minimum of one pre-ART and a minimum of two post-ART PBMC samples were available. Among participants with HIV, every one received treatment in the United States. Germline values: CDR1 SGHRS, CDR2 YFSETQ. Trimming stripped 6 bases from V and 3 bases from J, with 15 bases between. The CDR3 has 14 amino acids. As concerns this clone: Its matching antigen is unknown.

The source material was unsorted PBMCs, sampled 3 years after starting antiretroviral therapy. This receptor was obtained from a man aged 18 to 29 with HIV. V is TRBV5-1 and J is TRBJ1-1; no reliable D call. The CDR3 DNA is TGCGCCAGCACCGAAGGGTCGGGGTACACTGAAGCTTTCTTT. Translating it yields CASTEGSGYTEAFF.